The 24 T cell receptor beta chains reported below all come from one sample, sequenced in a study of T cells in Graves' hyperthyroidism and ophthalmopathy (dated by TCRdb to between 2019 and 2020). Libraries came from multiplex PCR. The reads were generated on an Illumina HiSeq 2000. TCR beta CDR3 regions were amplified from RNA transcripts. The first round of RT-PCR for the TCR CDR3 was performed with the HTBI primer set and the Qiagen OneStep RT-PCR kit. TCRdb handled the public reads itself, with Q25 trimming in fastp and clone calling in MiXCR, and kept productive beta chains. Rows are combined by CDR3 protein, so each entry shows the most common genes and DNA. This sample gives some 500,000 distinct CDR3 sequences in total; about 15% of them show up just once. The top ten clones comprise 15% to 20% of the sample. The sequenced sample was blood. Receptor source: a woman in her late teens or twenties with Graves' hyperthyroidism.

This clonotype has at least ten counts. V and J are TRBV7-2 and TRBJ1-3; TRBD1 might be the D (5 bases). Germline-derived CDR1 and CDR2 are SGHTA and FQGNSA. Trimming removed 5 bases at V and 1 base at J, with 15 bases between. The CDR3 is made up of 16 amino acids. The CDR3 is CASSPGGSGSGNTIYF. The CDR3 bases are TGTGCCAGCAGCCCAGGAGGGTCAGGGTCTGGAAACACCATATATTTT.

This clonotype was seen many times. The chain couples TRBV24-1 to TRBJ2-1; no clear D. Germline loops: CDR1 KGHDR, CDR2 SFDVKD. The CDR3 has 12 amino acids. V gave up 6 bases and J gave up 5 bases, with 7 bases separating them. In DNA, the CDR3 is TGTGCCACCAGTTTAGCAGACAATGAGCAGTTCTTC. This codes for CATSLADNEQFF.

This clonotype has a count of ten or more. The chain couples TRBV30 to TRBJ2-1, with 10 bases that match TRBD2. V trimming: 0 bases; J trimming: 8 bases; junction bases outside the gene matches: 16. Germline CDR1 reads GTSNPN; CDR2 reads SVGIG (reference sequence). The CDR3 runs 18 residues. DNA for the CDR3: TGTGCCTGGAGTGTACGGTTGGGCCTAGCGGGAGTATGGGATGAGCAGTTCTTC. This translates into CAWSVRLGLAGVWDEQFF.

The chain links TRBV7-6 to TRBJ1-6; D possibly corresponds to TRBD1 (6 bases). The CDR3 length is 14 residues. Germline V CDR1 and CDR2: SGHVS, FNYEAQ. V gave up 4 bases and J gave up 7 bases, with 11 bases separating them. CDR3 protein: CASSSTDRNSPLHF. The CDR3, as DNA: TGTGCCAGCAGCTCCACTGACAGGAATTCACCCCTCCACTTT.

This clonotype was counted many times. The chain uses TRBV18 and TRBJ2-7; tentatively, D is TRBD1 (6 bases). The length of the CDR3 is 13 residues. With 3 bases removed from V and 6 bases from J, the gap between germline ends came to 12 bases. Germline V CDR1 and CDR2: KGHSH, LQKENI. The CDR3 reads CASSPGQLFEQYV. In DNA, the CDR3 is TGTGCCAGCTCACCCGGACAGCTTTTCGAGCAGTACGTC.

This clonotype has a count of ten or more. The chain couples TRBV18 to TRBJ1-2, with TRBD1 identical over 7 bases. From germline, CDR1 is KGHSH and CDR2 LQKENI. This CDR3 region has 13 residues. Germline trimming cut 0 bases from V and 11 bases from J; bases unmatched to any gene: 6. This CDR3 reads CASSPPGRTGYTF. The CDR3 region has the DNA TGTGCCAGCTCACCACCGGGAAGGACAGGTTACACCTTC.

This clonotype was observed many times. The chain employs TRBV6-5 and TRBJ2-3; D not resolved. The CDR3 contains 14 residues. The germline CDR1 and CDR2 sequences are MNHEY and SVGAGI. Trimming removed 2 bases at V and 0 bases at J, with 6 bases between. The CDR3 DNA sequence: TGTGCCAGCAGTTACGTCAGTAGCACAGATACGCAGTATTTT. This gives the protein CASSYVSSTDTQYF.

This clonotype showed up many times. The chain recombines TRBV6-1 with TRBJ2-7; TRBD1 matches 11 bases. Losses at the gene ends were 5 bases for V and 4 bases for J; bases not matched to a gene: 7. CDR1 is MNHNS and CDR2 is SASEGT in the germline V gene. The CDR3 length is 15 residues. The CDR3 here is CASSLGTGGFYEQYF. The DNA for the CDR3 is TGTGCCAGCAGTCTAGGGACAGGGGGATTTTACGAGCAGTACTTC.

This chain uses TRBV19 with TRBJ1-5; D remains unclear. The CDR3 runs 15 residues. The ends were cut back, 10 bases at V and 0 bases at J, with 16 bases in the middle. Germline V gene data show CDR1 as LNHDA and CDR2 as SQIVND (reference sequence). The CDR3 nucleotides read TGTGCCACTGGAGGACCCGAATATAGCAATCAGCCCCAGCATTTT. It translates to CATGGPEYSNQPQHF.

This clonotype occurred many times. V usage is TRBV20-1 and J usage is TRBJ2-1, with D perhaps TRBD1 (8 bases). CDR1 and CDR2 from the germline V gene are DFQATT and SNEGSKA (reference sequence). The CDR3 is 14 residues long. V was pared by 5 bases and J by 4 bases, with 15 bases between. DNA for the CDR3: TGCAGTGCTGGACAGGGAGGGTATTACAATGAGCAGTTCTTC. It translates to CSAGQGGYYNEQFF.

The V and J genes are TRBV20-1 and TRBJ2-1; TRBD2 might be the D (6 bases). CDR1 is DFQATT and CDR2 is SNEGSKA in the germline V gene (reference sequence). Between the trimmed V and J ends, which lost 2 bases and 3 bases, there was a span of 17 bases. The CDR3 runs 16 residues. The CDR3 region is CSARKNRDWNYNEQFF. The CDR3 DNA follows: TGCAGTGCTAGAAAAAACCGGGACTGGAACTACAATGAGCAGTTCTTC.

In this sample, this clonotype turned up a few times. V gene TRBV5-6 combines with J gene TRBJ2-1; D ambiguous. The germline CDR1 and CDR2 sequences are SGHDT and YYEEEE. There are 14 residues in the CDR3. Trimming left V 4 bases short and J 4 bases short, with 12 bases between. CDR3: CASSATRIYNEQFF. CDR3 bases: TGTGCCAGCAGCGCGACCAGGATATACAATGAGCAGTTCTTC.

The rearrangement links TRBV19 to TRBJ2-7; weak D call: TRBD1 (6 bases). V lost 9 bases, J lost 1 base, and 16 bases lay in between. The CDR3 runs 14 residues. CDR1 LNHDA and CDR2 SQIVND come from the germline V gene (reference sequence). The CDR3 loop reads CASGGQGNSYEQYF. DNA of the CDR3: TGTGCCAGCGGCGGGCAGGGGAATTCCTACGAGCAGTACTTC.

Here the CDR3 reads CASSFFGGTYNEQYF. The CDR3 nucleotides read TGTGCCAGCAGTTTTTTTGGTGGCACCTACAATGAGCAGTACTTC. The chain links TRBV27 to TRBJ2-7; D remains unclear. V shed 3 bases and J shed 7 bases, with 19 bases lying between them. Germline CDR1 is MNHEY and CDR2 is SMNVEV (reference sequence). This CDR3 has 15 residues.

This clonotype came up once. A much more abundant neighbour one base away suggests this may be a read error. The rearrangement uses TRBV18 and TRBJ2-1; D possibly matches TRBD1 or TRBD2 (6 bases each). V dropped 3 bases and J dropped 7 bases, with 22 bases sitting between them. The CDR3 covers 17 residues. The germline CDR1 and CDR2 sequences are KGHSH and LQKENI. CDR3 DNA sequence: TGTGCCAGCTCACCGCCGGGGGCGGCAATCGCCCTTAATGAGCAGTTCTTC. Translated, it gives CASSPPGAAIALNEQFF.

This clonotype has a handful of counts. The DNA of the CDR3 is TGCGCCAGCAGCACCGGGACTAGCGGAGGTGGGCGCACAGATACGCAGTATTTT. As protein: CASSTGTSGGGRTDTQYF. This sequence joins TRBV5-1 and TRBJ2-3; TRBD2 aligns across 11 bases. In germline, CDR1 is SGHRS, CDR2 YFSETQ. J gave up 1 base and V 4 bases, and 11 bases lay outside the gene matches. The CDR3 covers 18 residues. The full variable domain, in which reference TRBV5-1 and TRBJ2-3 provide the parts outside the CDR3, is KAGVTQTPRYLIKTRGQQVTLSCSPISGHRSVSWYQQTPGQGLQFLFEYFSETQRNKGNFPGRFSGRQFSNSRSEMNVSTLELGDSALYLCASSTGTSGGGRTDTQYFGPGTRLTVL.

The V and J genes are TRBV2 and TRBJ2-3; 7 nucleotides agree with TRBD2. Trimming removed 2 bases from V and 3 bases from J; junction bases left unmatched: 5. Germline CDR1 reads SNHLY; CDR2 reads FYNNEI. The CDR3 is 15 amino acids. As DNA, the CDR3 is TGTGCCAGCAGTGAAAACGGGGGGAAGACAGATACGCAGTATTTT. Its translation: CASSENGGKTDTQYF.

The CDR3 loop reads CSARLSGRNYNEQFF. Here the CDR3 DNA reads TGCAGTGCTAGACTTAGCGGGAGGAACTACAATGAGCAGTTCTTC. V and J are TRBV20-1 and TRBJ2-1; TRBD2 matches 10 bases. The V gene end was trimmed by 2 bases and the J gene end by 3 bases; junction bases not matched to a gene: 4. There are 15 residues in the CDR3. Germline CDR1 and CDR2: DFQATT and SNEGSKA (reference sequence).

This clonotype occurred many times. The J gene is TRBJ2-1, the V gene TRBV27; D uncertain. CDR1 and CDR2 (germline): MNHEY, SMNVEV (reference sequence). The CDR3 is made up of 15 amino acids. Trimming left V 6 bases short and J 7 bases short, with 19 bases between. CDR3 coding DNA: TGTGCCAGCAGGGTCCCGGGTTGGGGTTATAATGAGCAGTTCTTC. Residues: CASRVPGWGYNEQFF.

The J gene is TRBJ2-1, the V gene TRBV6-5; D not certain. V lost 6 bases and J lost 9, with 9 bases in between. The CDR3 extends over 11 amino acids. Germline V gene lookup returns CDR1 MNHEY and CDR2 SVGAGI. CDR3 region: CASRLGIEQFF. The DNA for the CDR3 is TGTGCCAGCAGGTTAGGTATTGAGCAGTTCTTC.

J is TRBJ1-1 and V is TRBV5-6; D is possibly TRBD1 (5 bases). V was cut by 2 bases and J by 9 bases, with 23 bases left in between. There are 16 residues in the CDR3. Per the germline V gene, CDR1 is SGHDT and CDR2 is YYEEEE. CDR3 protein: CASSFLGAEGIVKAFF. CDR3 DNA: TGTGCCAGCAGCTTCCTTGGTGCGGAGGGGATTGTTAAAGCTTTCTTT.

This clonotype was observed at least ten times. The gene calls are TRBV30 and TRBJ2-7; unclear D gene. Germline V gene data show CDR1 as GTSNPN and CDR2 as SVGIG (reference sequence). Between the trimmed V and J ends, which lost 2 bases and 4 bases, there was a span of 12 bases. This CDR3 spans 13 amino acids. The CDR3 reads CAWSMDATYEQYF. The CDR3 DNA reads TGTGCCTGGAGTATGGACGCGACTTACGAGCAGTACTTC.

On this clonotype: This may stem from a read error, because a much larger clone lies one nucleotide away. The chain recombines TRBV6-1 with TRBJ2-7, with 10 bases aligning to TRBD2. The J segment lost 2 bases and the V segment lost 6 bases, leaving 7 bases of the junction unmatched. This CDR3 contains 15 residues. Germline CDR1 is MNHNS and CDR2 is SASEGT. The CDR3 spells CASSRLAGPPYEQYF. The DNA for the CDR3 is TGTGCCAGCAGCAGACTAGCGGGCCCGCCCTACGAGCAGTACTTC.

A note on this clonotype: Since a much larger clone is just one base distant, this may be a read error. V usage is TRBV11-1 and J usage is TRBJ2-1; D is perhaps TRBD1 (6 bases). The CDR3 length is 16 residues. Per the germline V gene, CDR1 is SGHAT and CDR2 is FQDESV (reference sequence). This chain's CDR3 is CASNLEDSYTYNEQFF. The DNA of the CDR3 is TGTGCCAGCAACTTAGAGGACAGTTATACCTACAATGAGCAGTTCTTC. The full variable domain, its missing parts supplied by reference TRBV11-1 and TRBJ2-1, is EAEVAQSPRYKITEKSQAVAFWCDPISGHATLYWYRQILGQGPELLVQFQDESVVDDSQLPKDRFSAERLKGVDSTLKIQPAELGDSAMYLCASNLEDSYTYNEQFFGPGTRLTVL.